The text below deals with one T cell receptor (beta chain). Generated by immunoSEQ multiplex PCR, the TCRdb table keeps only in-frame clones and is missing some. The data contain fewer than 300,000 clones, roughly 88% of them singletons. The data derive from a study of blood T cell repertoires in COVID-19. The TCR was taken from a woman aged 25 to 39 with acute or convalescent COVID-19. What was sequenced was peripheral blood.

The CDR3 DNA sequence: TGTGCCAGCTGTTTTTCTGGGGGGACCGGGGAGCTGTTTTTT. It yields the protein CASCFSGGTGELFF. The rearrangement links TRBV6-5 to TRBJ2-2; possibly TRBD2 for D (6 bases). V lost 8 bases and J 5 bases, leaving 15 bases between the germline ends. The CDR3 extends over 14 amino acids. Germline values: CDR1 MNHEY, CDR2 SVGAGI.